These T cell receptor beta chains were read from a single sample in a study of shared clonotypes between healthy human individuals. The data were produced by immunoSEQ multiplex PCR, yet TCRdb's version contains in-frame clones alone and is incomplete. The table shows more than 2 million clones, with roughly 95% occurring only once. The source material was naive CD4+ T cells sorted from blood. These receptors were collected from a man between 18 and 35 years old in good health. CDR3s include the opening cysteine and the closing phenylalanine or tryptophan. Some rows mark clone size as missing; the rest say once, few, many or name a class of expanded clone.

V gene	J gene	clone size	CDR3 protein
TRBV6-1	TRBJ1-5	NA	CASVTGNNQPQHF
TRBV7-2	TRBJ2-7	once	CASSTAGTISYEQYF
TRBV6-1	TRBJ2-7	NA	CASRGLLLSYEQYF
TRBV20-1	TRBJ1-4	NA	CSAADTEKLFF
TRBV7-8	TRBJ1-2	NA	CASSKQGASGYTF
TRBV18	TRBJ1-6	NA	CASSPAGDSPLHF
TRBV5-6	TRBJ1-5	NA	CASSLTGSSNQPQHF
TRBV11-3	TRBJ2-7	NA	CASSGRTYEQYF
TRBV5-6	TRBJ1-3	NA	CASSPGGALGRSGNTIYF
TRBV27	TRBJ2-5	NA	CASSFGTSGAETQYF
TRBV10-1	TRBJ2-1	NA	CASSILRDANEQFF
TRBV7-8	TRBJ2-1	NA	CASSPGLAGGRNEQFF
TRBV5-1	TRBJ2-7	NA	CASSLRDFSTYEQYF
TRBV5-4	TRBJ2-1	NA	CASSLKLAGGSEQFF
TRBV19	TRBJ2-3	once	CASRLSGSTDTQYF